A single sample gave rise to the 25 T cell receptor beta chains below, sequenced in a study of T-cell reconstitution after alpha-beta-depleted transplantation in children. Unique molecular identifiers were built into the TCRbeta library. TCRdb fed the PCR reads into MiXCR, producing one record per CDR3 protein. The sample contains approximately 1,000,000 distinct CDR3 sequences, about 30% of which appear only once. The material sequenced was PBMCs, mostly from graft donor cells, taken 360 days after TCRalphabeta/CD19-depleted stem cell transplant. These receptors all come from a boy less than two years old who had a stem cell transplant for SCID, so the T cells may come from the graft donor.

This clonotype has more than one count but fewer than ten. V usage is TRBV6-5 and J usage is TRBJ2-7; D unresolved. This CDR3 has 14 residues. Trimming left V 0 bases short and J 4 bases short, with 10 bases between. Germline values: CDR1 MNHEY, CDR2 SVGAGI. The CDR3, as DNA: TGTGCCAGCAGTTACTCGAAGGTCGGGTACGAGCAGTACTTC. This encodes CASSYSKVGYEQYF.

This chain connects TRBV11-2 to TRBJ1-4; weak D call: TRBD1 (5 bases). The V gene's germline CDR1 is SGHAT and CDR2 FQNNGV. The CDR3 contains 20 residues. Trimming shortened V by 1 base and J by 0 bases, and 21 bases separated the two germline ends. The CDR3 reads CASSLVPRDLLRATNEKLFF. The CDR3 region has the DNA TGTGCCAGCAGCTTAGTACCTCGGGACTTACTGAGGGCAACTAATGAAAAACTGTTTTTT. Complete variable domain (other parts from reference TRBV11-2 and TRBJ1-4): EAGVAQSPRYKIIEKRQSVAFWCNPISGHATLYWYQQILGQGPKLLIQFQNNGVVDDSQLPKDRFSAERLKGVDSTLKIQPAKLEDSAVYLCASSLVPRDLLRATNEKLFFGSGTQLSVL.

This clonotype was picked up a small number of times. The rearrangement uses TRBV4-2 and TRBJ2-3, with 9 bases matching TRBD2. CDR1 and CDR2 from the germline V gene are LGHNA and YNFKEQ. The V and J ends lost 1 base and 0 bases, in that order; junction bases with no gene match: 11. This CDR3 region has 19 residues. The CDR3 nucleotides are TGTGCCAGCAGCCAAGTACCCTGGCGGGGGGGCTTTAGCACAGATACGCAGTATTTT. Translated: CASSQVPWRGGFSTDTQYF.

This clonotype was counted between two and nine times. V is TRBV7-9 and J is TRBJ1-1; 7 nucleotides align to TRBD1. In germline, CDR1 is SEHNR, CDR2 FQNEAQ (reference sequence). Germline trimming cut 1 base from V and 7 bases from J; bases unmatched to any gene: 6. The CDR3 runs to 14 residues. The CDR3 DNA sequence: TGTGCCAGCAGCTTAGAACAGGGGCCCAGTGAAGCTTTCTTT. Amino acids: CASSLEQGPSEAFF.

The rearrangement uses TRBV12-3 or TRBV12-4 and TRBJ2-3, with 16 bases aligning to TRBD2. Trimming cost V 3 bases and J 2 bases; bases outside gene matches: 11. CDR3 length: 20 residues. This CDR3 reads CASSFRRAGLAGGVTDTQYF. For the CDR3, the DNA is TGTGCCAGCAGTTTCCGACGAGCGGGACTAGCGGGGGGGGTCACAGATACGCAGTATTTT.

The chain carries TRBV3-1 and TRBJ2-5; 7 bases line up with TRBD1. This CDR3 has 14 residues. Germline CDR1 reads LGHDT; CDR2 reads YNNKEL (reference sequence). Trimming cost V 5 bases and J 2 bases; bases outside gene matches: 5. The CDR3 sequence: CASSIRTGQETQYF. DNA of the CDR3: TGTGCCAGCAGCATCCGGACAGGTCAAGAGACCCAGTACTTC.

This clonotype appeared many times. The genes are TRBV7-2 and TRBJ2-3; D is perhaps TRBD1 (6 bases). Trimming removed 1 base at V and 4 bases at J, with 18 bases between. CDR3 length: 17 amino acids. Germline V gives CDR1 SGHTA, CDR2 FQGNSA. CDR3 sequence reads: CASSLGSDRPFSDTQYF. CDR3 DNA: TGTGCCAGCAGCTTAGGGTCTGACAGGCCATTCTCAGATACGCAGTATTTT. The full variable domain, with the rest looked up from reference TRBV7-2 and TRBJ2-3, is GAGVSQSPSNKVTEKGKDVELRCDPISGHTALYWYRQSLGQGLEFLIYFQGNSAPDKSGLPSDRFSAERTGGSVSTLTIQRTQQEDSAVYLCASSLGSDRPFSDTQYFGPGTRLTVL.

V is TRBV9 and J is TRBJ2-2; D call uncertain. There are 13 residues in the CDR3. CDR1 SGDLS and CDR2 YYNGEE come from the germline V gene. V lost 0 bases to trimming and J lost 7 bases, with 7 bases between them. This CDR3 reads CASSVATGGELFF. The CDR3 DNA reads TGTGCCAGCAGCGTAGCTACGGGCGGGGAGCTGTTTTTT. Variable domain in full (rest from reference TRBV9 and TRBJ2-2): DSGVTQTPKHLITATGQRVTLRCSPRSGDLSVYWYQQSLDQGLQFLIQYYNGEERAKGNILERFSAQQFPDLHSELNLSSLELGDSALYFCASSVATGGELFFGEGSRLTVL.

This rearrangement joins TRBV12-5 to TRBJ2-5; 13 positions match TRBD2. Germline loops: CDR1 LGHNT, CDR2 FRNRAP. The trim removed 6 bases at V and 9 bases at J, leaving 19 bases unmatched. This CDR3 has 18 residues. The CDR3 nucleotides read TGTGCTAGTGGCCCCACCGGACTAGCGGGGGCCCGATTGGTGGCCCAGTACTTC. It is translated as CASGPTGLAGARLVAQYF.

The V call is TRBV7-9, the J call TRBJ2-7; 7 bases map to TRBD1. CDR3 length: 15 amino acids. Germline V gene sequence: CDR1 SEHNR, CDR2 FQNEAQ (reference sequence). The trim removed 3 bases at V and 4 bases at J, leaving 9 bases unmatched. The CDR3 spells CASSFPGTVGYEQYF. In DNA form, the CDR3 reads TGTGCCAGCAGCTTCCCCGGGACAGTGGGGTACGAGCAGTACTTC.

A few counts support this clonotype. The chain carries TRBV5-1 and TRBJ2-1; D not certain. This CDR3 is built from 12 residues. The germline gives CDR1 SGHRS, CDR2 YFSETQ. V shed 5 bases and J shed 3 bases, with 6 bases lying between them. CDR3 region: CASRTDYNEQFF. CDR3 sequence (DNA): TGCGCCAGCAGGACGGACTACAATGAGCAGTTCTTC.

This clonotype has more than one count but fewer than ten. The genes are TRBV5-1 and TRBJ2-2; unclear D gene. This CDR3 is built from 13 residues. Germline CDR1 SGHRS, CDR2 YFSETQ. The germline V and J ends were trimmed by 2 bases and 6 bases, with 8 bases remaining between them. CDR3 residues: CASSFWASGELFF. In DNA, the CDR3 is TGCGCCAGCAGCTTCTGGGCGTCCGGGGAGCTGTTTTTT.

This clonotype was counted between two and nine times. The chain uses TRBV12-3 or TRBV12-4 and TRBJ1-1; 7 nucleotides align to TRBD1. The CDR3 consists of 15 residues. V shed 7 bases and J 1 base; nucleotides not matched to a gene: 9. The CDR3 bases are TGTGCCAGCACCCCTGAGTACAGGGGGAACACTGAAGCTTTCTTT. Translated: CASTPEYRGNTEAFF.

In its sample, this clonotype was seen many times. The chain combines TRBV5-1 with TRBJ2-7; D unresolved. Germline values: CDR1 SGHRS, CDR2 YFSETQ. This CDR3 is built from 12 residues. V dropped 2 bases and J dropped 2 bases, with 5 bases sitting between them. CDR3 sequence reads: CASSFTPYEQYF. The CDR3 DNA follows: TGCGCCAGCAGCTTCACACCCTACGAGCAGTACTTC.

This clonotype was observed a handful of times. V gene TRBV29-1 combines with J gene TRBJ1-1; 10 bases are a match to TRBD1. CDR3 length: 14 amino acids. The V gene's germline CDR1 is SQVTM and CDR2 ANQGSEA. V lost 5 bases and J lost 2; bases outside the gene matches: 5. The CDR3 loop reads CSVSDRGPNTEAFF. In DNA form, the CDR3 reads TGCAGCGTTAGCGACAGGGGGCCAAACACTGAAGCTTTCTTT.

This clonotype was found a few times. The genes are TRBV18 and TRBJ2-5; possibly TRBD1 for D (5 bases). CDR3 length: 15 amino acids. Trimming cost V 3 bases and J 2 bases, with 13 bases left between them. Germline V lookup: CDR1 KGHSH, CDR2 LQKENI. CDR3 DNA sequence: TGTGCCAGCTCACCGCTATACAGGAGACAAGAGACCCAGTACTTC. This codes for CASSPLYRRQETQYF.

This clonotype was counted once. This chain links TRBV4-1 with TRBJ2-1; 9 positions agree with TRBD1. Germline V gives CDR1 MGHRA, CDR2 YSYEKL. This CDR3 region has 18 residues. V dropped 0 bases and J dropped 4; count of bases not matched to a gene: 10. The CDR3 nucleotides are TGCGCCAGCAGCCAAGATAGAATCGGGACAGGGAAGTACAATGAGCAGTTCTTC. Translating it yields CASSQDRIGTGKYNEQFF.

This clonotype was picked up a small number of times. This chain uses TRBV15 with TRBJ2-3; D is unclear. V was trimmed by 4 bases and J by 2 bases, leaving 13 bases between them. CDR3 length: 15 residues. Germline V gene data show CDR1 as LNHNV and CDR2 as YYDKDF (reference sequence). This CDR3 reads CATSTMRRNTDTQYF. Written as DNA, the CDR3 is TGTGCCACCAGCACGATGCGCAGGAACACAGATACGCAGTATTTT.

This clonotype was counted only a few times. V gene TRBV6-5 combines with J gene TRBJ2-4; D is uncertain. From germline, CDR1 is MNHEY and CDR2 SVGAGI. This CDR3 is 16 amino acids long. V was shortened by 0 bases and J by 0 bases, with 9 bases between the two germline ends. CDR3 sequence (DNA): TGTGCCAGCAGTTACTCTCGCCAGGTAGCCAAAAACATTCAGTACTTC. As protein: CASSYSRQVAKNIQYF.

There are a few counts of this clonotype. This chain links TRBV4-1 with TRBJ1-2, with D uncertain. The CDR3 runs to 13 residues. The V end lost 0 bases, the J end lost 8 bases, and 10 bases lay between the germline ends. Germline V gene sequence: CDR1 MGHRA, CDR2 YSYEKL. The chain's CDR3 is CASSQEGMGGYTF. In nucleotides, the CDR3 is TGCGCCAGCAGCCAAGAAGGGATGGGAGGCTACACCTTC.

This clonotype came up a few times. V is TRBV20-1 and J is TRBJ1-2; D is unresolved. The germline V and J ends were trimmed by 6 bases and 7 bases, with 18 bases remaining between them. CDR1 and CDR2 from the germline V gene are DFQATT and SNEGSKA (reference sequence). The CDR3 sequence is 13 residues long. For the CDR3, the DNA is TGCAGTGCCGTCCCCCATTATCGGGGTGGCTACACCTTC. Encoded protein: CSAVPHYRGGYTF.

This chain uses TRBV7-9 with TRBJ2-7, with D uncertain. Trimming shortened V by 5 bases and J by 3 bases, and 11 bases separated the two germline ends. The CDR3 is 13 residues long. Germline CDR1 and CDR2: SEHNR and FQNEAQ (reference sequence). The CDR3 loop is CASSPPFGYEQYF. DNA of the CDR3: TGTGCCAGCAGCCCCCCCTTTGGCTACGAGCAGTACTTC.

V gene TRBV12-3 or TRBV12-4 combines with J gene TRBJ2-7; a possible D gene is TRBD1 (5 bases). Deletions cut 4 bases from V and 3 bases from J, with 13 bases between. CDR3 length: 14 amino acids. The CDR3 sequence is CASSSDMQYYEQYF. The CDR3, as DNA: TGTGCCAGCAGTTCGGACATGCAGTACTACGAGCAGTACTTC.

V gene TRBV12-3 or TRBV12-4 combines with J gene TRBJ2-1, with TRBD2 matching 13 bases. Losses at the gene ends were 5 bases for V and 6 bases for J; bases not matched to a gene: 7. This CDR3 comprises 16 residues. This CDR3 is CASSHRLAGGPNEQFF. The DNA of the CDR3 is TGTGCCAGCAGTCACCGACTAGCGGGGGGCCCCAATGAGCAGTTCTTC.

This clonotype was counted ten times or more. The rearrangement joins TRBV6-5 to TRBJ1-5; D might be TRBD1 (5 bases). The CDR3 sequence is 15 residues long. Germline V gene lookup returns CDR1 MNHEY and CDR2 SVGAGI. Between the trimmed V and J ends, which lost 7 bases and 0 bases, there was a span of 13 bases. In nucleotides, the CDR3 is TGTGCCAGCAACTTACACAGGCTTAGCAATCAGCCCCAGCATTTT. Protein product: CASNLHRLSNQPQHF.